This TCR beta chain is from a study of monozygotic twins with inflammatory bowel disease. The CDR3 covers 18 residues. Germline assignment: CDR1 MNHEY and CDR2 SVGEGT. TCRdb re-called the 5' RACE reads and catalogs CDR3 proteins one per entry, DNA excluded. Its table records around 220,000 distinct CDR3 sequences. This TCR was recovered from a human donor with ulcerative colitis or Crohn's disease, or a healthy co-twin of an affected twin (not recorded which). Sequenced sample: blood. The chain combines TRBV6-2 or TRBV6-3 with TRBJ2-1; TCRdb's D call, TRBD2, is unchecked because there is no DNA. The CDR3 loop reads CASSFPPAGAISYNEQFF.